The entry below gives a single T cell receptor (beta chain) sequence along with its context. What this receptor recognizes is not known. Base qualities are missing; no much larger clone stands one base away. To be selected, patients needed enough residual fresh-frozen tumor tissue and more than two years of available survival data. Although molecular status otherwise differed among the glioblastoma patients, no patient had an isocitrate dehydrogenase mutation. PBMC were collected before vaccination, two weeks after the third vaccination, and at tumor progression when it occurred. The Qiagen DNeasy Blood extraction Kit was used for extraction of genomic DNA. The data were taken from a study of glioma-infiltrating T cells after dendritic cell vaccination (dated by TCRdb to the mid-2010s). Looking at the study overall: A cohort of 15 glioblastoma patients from Phase I and II dendritic cell vaccination trials was included, of whom 9 were newly diagnosed and 6 had recurrent disease. Survival after dendritic cell vaccination was correlated with TCR sequencing metrics, including TIL content and tumor-blood repertoire overlap. Between the early 2000s and the early 2010s, patients were given autologous tumor lysate-pulsed dendritic cell vaccination. In glioblastoma patients vaccinated with dendritic cells, deep sequencing of TCR beta CDR3 regions served to measure the amount of tumor-infiltrating lymphocytes and to compare repertoires between tumor and blood. Patients received three intradermal dendritic cell vaccine injections at biweekly intervals in the arm below the axilla. The vaccine was prepared from monocyte-derived dendritic cells that were cultured for roughly 7 days with IL-4 and GM-CSF and then pulsed overnight with autologous tumor lysate. Findings and caveats that apply to the study as a whole: The cohort was small and heterogeneous, only a few patients had full blood and tumor sets, and even fewer had initial-recurrent tumor pairs. After dendritic cell vaccination, a higher estimated pretreatment TIL content predicted longer time to progression and longer overall survival. The three-group TCR overlap response model was described as speculative and requiring prospective validation. No direct relationship between TCR clonality and survival was found, suggesting a diverse polyclonal response may matter.

Trimming leaves V shorter by 4 bases and J shorter by 1 base, with the junction holding 4 bases beyond the gene matches. The cysteine opens and the phenylalanine closes a CDR3 of 16 amino acids. The CDR3 DNA has 48 bases and is translated from base 1. Via the germline V gene (reference sequence), CDR1 is LNHDA and CDR2 SQIVND. TCRB CDR3 regions were amplified from approximately 2 ug genomic DNA, or all available DNA if less, using the immunoSEQ assay. The multiplex PCR employed 60 forward primers targeting TCR V beta segments and 13 reverse primers targeting J beta segments. Synthetic control templates were spiked into each sample at limiting dilution to estimate reads per starting template. The Illumina HiSeq System generated sequencing reads of 87 bp. The source study handled its data this way. PCR and sequencing errors were removed by a nearest neighbor algorithm that merged closely related sequences. TCR overlap was defined as the percentage of unique tumor TCR beta sequences that were also found in the peripheral blood of the same patient. TCRdb provides this immuneACCESS table in a form limited to in-frame rearrangements. Some clones are lacking; in checked studies, under half of them reflect an unresolved V gene, and why the rest are absent is not known. V, J and clone size are taken as reported in that table, and D and trimming were inferred from the DNA itself. In this sample the table shows about 92,000 clones, 86% of which occur a single time. In total, the top ten clones hold around 14% of the sample.

This sample comprised blood, obtained before dendritic cell vaccination. The chain is assembled from TRBV19 and TRBJ1-2; 12 central nucleotides agree with TRBD1. This TCR came from a human donor with glioblastoma. The base sequence is TGTGCCAGTAGTAGGGGACAGGGGGCGAATAACTATGGCTACACCTTC. It is translated as CASSRGQGANNYGYTF.